This TCR beta chain is from a study of blood T cell repertoires in COVID-19. Study overall: Sites across the United States, Italy and Spain contributed samples from acute and convalescent COVID-19. Sample material is recorded as cDNA or gDNA derived from T cells, B-cell-depleted T cells, or PBMCs.

Authors' data handling: It was from reference gene primer amplification that nucleated cell counts were estimated. Sequencing was performed with immunoSEQ multiplex PCR; in TCRdb, only in-frame clones are kept and a portion is missing. That table gives V, J and clone size, and the DNA gave D and trimming. The table shows about 48,000 clones, with about 77% occurring only once. The CDR3 totals 15 residues. V was pared by 3 bases and J by 7 bases, with 4 bases of the junction left unmatched. CDR1 and CDR2 (germline): SNHLY, FYNNEI. The receptor comes from a human donor with active or convalescent COVID-19. The donor label of this sample is uncertain. Sequenced material: peripheral blood. V gene TRBV2 combines with J gene TRBJ1-5, with 12 bases aligning to TRBD1. CDR3 residues: CASSEGQGAGQPQHF. The CDR3 region has the DNA TGTGCCAGCAGTGAGGGACAGGGGGCCGGGCAGCCCCAGCATTTT.